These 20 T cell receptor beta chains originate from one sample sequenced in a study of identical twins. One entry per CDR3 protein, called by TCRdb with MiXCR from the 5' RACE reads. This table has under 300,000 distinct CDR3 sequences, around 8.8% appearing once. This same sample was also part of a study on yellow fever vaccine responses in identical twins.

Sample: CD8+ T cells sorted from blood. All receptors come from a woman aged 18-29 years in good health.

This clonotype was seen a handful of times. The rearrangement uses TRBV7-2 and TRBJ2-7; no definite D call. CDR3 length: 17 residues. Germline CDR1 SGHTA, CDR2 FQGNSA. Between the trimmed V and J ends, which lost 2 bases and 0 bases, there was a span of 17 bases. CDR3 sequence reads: CASSLNGPDLSSYEQYF. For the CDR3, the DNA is TGTGCCAGCAGCTTAAACGGCCCAGACCTGAGCTCCTACGAGCAGTACTTC. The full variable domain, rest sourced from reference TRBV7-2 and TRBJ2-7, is GAGVSQSPSNKVTEKGKDVELRCDPISGHTALYWYRQSLGQGLEFLIYFQGNSAPDKSGLPSDRFSAERTGGSVSTLTIQRTQQEDSAVYLCASSLNGPDLSSYEQYFGPGTRLTVT.

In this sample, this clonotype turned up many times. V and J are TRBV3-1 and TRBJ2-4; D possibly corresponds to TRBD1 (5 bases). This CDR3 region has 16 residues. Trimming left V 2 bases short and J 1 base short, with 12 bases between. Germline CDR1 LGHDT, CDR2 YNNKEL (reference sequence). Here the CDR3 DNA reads TGTGCCAGCAGCCAAAGGGGAATAATGGCCAAAAACATTCAGTACTTC. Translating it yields CASSQRGIMAKNIQYF.

The CDR3 nucleotides read TGTGCCAGTAGTGAGGGACTGTTTCGAGAGGAGACCCAGTACTTC. Translated, it gives CASSEGLFREETQYF. V is TRBV19 and J is TRBJ2-5, with TRBD2 as a possible D gene (6 bases). The CDR3 loop spans 15 amino acids. V was cut by 5 bases and J by 5 bases, with 18 bases left in between. CDR1 is LNHDA and CDR2 is SQIVND in the germline V gene (reference sequence).

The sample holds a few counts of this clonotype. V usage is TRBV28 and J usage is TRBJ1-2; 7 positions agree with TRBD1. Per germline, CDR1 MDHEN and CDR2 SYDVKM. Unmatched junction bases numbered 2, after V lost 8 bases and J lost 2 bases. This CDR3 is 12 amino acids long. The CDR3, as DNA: TGTGCCAGCGCGACAGGGAACTATGGCTACACCTTC. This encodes CASATGNYGYTF.

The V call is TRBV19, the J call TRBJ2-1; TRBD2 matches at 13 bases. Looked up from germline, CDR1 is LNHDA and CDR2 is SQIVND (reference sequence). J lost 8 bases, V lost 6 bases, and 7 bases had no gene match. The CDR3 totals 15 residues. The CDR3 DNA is TGTGCCAGTAGACAGGGACTAGCGGGGACGGATGAGCAGTTCTTC. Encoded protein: CASRQGLAGTDEQFF.

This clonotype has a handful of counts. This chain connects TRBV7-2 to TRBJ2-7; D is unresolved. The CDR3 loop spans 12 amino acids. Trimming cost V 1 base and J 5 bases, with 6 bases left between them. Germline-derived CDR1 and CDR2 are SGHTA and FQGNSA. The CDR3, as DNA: TGTGCCAGCAGCTTAGAATCCCACGAGCAGTACTTC. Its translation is CASSLESHEQYF. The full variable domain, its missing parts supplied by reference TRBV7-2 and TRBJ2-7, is GAGVSQSPSNKVTEKGKDVELRCDPISGHTALYWYRQSLGQGLEFLIYFQGNSAPDKSGLPSDRFSAERTGGSVSTLTIQRTQQEDSAVYLCASSLESHEQYFGPGTRLTVT.

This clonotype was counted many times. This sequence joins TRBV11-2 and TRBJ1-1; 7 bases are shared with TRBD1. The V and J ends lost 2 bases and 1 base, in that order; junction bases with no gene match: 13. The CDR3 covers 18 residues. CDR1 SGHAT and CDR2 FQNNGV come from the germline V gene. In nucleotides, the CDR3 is TGTGCCAGCAGCTTAAGGACGAACAGGGGAACCTCGAACACTGAAGCTTTCTTT. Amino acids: CASSLRTNRGTSNTEAFF.

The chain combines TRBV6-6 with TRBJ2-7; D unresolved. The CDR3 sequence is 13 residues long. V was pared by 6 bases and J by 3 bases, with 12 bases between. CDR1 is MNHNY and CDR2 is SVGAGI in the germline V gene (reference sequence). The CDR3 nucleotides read TGTGCCAGCAGCCACGGGCTGATCTACGAGCAGTACTTC. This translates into CASSHGLIYEQYF.

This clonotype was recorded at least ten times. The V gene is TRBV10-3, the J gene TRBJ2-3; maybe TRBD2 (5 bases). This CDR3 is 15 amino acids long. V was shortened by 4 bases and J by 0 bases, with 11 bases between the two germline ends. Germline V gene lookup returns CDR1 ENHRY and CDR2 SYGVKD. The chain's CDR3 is CAISGGVPSTDTQYF. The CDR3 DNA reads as TGTGCCATCAGTGGGGGAGTACCTAGCACAGATACGCAGTATTTT.

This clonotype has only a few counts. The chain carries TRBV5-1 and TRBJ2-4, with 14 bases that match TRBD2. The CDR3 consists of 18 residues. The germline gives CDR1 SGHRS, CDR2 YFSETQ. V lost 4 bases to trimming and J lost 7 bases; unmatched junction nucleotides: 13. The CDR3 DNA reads TGCGCCAGCAGCCTCACCCAGGGACTAGCGGGAGCGGGGAACATTCAGTACTTC. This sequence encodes CASSLTQGLAGAGNIQYF. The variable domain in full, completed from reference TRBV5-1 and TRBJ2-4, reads KAGVTQTPRYLIKTRGQQVTLSCSPISGHRSVSWYQQTPGQGLQFLFEYFSETQRNKGNFPGRFSGRQFSNSRSEMNVSTLELGDSALYLCASSLTQGLAGAGNIQYFGAGTRLSVL.

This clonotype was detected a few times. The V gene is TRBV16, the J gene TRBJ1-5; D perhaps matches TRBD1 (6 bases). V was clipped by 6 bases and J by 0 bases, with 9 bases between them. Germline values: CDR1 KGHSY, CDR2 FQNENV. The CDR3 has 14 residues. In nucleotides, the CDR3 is TGTGCCAGCAGAAACAGGGATAGCAATCAGCCCCAGCATTTT. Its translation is CASRNRDSNQPQHF.

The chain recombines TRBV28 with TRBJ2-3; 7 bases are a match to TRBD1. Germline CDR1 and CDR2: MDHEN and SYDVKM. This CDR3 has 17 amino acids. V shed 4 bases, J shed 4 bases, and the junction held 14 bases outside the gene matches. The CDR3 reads CASSSRDSGRSPDTQYF. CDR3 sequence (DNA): TGTGCCAGCAGTTCCAGGGACAGCGGTAGGAGTCCAGATACGCAGTATTTT. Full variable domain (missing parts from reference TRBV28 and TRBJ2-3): DVKVTQSSRYLVKRTGEKVFLECVQDMDHENMFWYRQDPGLGLRLIYFSYDVKMKEKGDIPEGYSVSREKKERFSLILESASTNQTSMYLCASSSRDSGRSPDTQYFGPGTRLTVL.

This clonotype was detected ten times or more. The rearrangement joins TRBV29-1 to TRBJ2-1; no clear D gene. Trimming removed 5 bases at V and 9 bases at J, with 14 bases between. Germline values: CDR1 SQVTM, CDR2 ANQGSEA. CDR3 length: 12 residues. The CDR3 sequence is CSVFFYSGEQFF. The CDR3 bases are TGCAGCGTTTTTTTCTACTCTGGTGAGCAGTTCTTC.

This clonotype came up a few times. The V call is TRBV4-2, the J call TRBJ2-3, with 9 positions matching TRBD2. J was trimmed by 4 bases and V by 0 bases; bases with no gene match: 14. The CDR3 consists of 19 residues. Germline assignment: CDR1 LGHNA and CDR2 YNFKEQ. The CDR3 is CASSQEGASLVAGADTQYF. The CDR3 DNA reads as TGTGCCAGCAGCCAAGAGGGGGCAAGTTTAGTAGCGGGGGCAGATACGCAGTATTTT.

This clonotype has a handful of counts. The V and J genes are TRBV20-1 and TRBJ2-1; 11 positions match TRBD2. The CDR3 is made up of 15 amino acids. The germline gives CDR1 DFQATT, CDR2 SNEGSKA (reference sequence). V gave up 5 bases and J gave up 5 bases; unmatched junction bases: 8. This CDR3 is CSALDSGRGNNEQFF. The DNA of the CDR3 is TGCAGTGCTTTAGATAGCGGGAGGGGGAACAATGAGCAGTTCTTC.

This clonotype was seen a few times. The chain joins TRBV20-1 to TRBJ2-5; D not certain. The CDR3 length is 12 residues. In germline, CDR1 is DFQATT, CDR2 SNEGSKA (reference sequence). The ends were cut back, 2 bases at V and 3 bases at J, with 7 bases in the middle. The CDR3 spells CSARFTKETQYF. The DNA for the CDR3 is TGCAGTGCTAGATTCACTAAAGAGACCCAGTACTTC.

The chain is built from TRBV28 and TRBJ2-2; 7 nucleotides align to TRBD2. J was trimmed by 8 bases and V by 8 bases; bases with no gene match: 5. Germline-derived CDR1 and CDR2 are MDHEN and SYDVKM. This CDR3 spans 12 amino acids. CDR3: CASREGGGELFF. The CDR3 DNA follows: TGTGCCAGCCGCGAGGGAGGGGGGGAGCTGTTTTTT.

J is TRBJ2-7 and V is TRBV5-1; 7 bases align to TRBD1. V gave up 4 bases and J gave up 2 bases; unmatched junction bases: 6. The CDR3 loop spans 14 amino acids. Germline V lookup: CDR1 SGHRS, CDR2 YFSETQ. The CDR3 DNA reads TGCGCCAGCAGCCCACAGGGGCCAACCTACGAGCAGTACTTC. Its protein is CASSPQGPTYEQYF.

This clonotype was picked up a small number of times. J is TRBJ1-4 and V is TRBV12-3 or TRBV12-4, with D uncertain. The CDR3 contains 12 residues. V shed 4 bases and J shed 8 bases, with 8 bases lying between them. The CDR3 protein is CASSSGWEKLFF. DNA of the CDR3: TGTGCCAGCAGTTCGGGGTGGGAAAAACTGTTTTTT.

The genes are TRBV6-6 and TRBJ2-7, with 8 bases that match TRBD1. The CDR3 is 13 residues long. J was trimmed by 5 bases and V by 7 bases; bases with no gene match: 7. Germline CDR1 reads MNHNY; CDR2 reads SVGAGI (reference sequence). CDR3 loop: CASMKDRVHEQYF. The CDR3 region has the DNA TGTGCCAGCATGAAGGACAGGGTCCACGAGCAGTACTTC.